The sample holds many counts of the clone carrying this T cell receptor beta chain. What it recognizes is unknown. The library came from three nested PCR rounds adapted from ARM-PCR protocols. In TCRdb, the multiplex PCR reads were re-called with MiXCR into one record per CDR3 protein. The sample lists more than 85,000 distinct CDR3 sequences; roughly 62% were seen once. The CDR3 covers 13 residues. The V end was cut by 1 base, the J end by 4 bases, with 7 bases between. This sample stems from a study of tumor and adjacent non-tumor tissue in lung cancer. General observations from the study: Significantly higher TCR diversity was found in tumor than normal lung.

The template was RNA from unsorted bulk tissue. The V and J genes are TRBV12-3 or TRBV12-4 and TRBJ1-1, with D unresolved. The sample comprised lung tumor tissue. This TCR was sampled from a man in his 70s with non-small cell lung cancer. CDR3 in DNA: TGTGCCAGCAGTTTAGGCGAAGTCACTGAAGCTTTCTTT. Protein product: CASSLGEVTEAFF.